This TCR beta chain was retrieved from a study of blood T cell repertoires in COVID-19. Overall study context: Acute and convalescent COVID-19 samples came from the United States, Italy and Spain. The cDNA or gDNA used as material had been derived from T cells, B-cell-depleted T cells, or PBMCs.

Per germline, CDR1 KGHSH and CDR2 LQKENI. The CDR3 has 15 amino acids. With V trimmed by 8 bases and J by 7 bases, 13 bases remained unmatched. Sequencing was performed with immunoSEQ multiplex PCR; in TCRdb, only in-frame clones are kept and a portion is missing. This sample carries some 76,000 clones, 75% to 90% of them seen once, and the ten largest clones take around 0.6%. The source of this sequence is a man aged 55 to 70 with acute or convalescent COVID-19. V gene TRBV18 combines with J gene TRBJ2-1, with 8 bases fitting TRBD1. The sample consisted of peripheral blood. The CDR3 bases are TGTGCCAGCATGACCGGGACAGGCTTCGGAAATGAGCAGTTCTTC. Its translation: CASMTGTGFGNEQFF. Full variable domain (remainder filled in from reference TRBV18 and TRBJ2-1): NAGVMQNPRHLVRRRGQEARLRCSPMKGHSHVYWYRQLPEEGLKFMVYLQKENIIDESGMPKERFSAEFPKEGPSILRIQQVVRGDSAAYFCASMTGTGFGNEQFFGPGTRLTVL.